This is a list of T cell receptor beta chains from one sample in a study of beta chain features in type 1 diabetes. This table comes from immunoSEQ multiplex PCR, and its TCRdb copy is limited to in-frame clones, with some not included. Altogether fewer than 500,000 clones are present, 14% being singletons, with the ten largest covering 0.035% to 0.04%. Sample: naive CD4+ T cells from blood. These receptor sequences come from a young man in good health. Both conserved end residues are part of each CDR3. Each record gives: clone size, J gene, V gene, D gene, CDR3 protein, CDR3 DNA. A D gene is named only where the DNA matches it firmly. The listing skips clone size in some rows; elsewhere it reads once, few, many or a size class.

abundance: few; j_gene: TRBJ2-5; v_gene: TRBV9; d_gene: TRBD2; CDR3aa: CASSPGTSGGTRETQYF; CDR3nt: TGTGCCAGCAGCCCAGGGACTAGCGGGGGAACCCGGGAGACCCAGTACTTC
abundance: NA; j_gene: TRBJ2-3; v_gene: TRBV29-1; d_gene: TRBD2; CDR3aa: CSVTPGGGGTDTQYF; CDR3nt: TGCAGCGTGACCCCCGGTGGGGGGGGCACAGATACGCAGTATTTT
abundance: NA; j_gene: TRBJ2-7; v_gene: TRBV9; d_gene: NA; CDR3aa: CASSVGPNSYEQYF; CDR3nt: TGTGCCAGCAGCGTAGGACCGAACTCCTACGAGCAGTACTTC
abundance: NA; j_gene: TRBJ2-2; v_gene: TRBV19; d_gene: TRBD1; CDR3aa: CASSDGTGFTGELFF; CDR3nt: TGTGCCAGTAGCGACGGGACAGGGTTCACCGGGGAGCTGTTTTTT
abundance: few; j_gene: TRBJ2-2; v_gene: TRBV4-1; d_gene: TRBD1; CDR3aa: CASSQVNGRGLTGELFF; CDR3nt: TGCGCCAGCAGCCAAGTTAATGGCAGGGGGCTCACCGGGGAGCTGTTTTTT
abundance: NA; j_gene: TRBJ1-1; v_gene: TRBV9; d_gene: NA; CDR3aa: CASSADRNTEAFF; CDR3nt: TGTGCCAGCAGTGCCGACCGTAACACTGAAGCTTTCTTT
abundance: NA; j_gene: TRBJ2-5; v_gene: TRBV4-3; d_gene: NA; CDR3aa: CASSRTRDYQETQYF; CDR3nt: TGCGCCAGCAGCCGAACACGGGACTACCAAGAGACCCAGTACTTC
abundance: NA; j_gene: TRBJ2-5; v_gene: TRBV29-1; d_gene: NA; CDR3aa: CSVGSSKETQYF; CDR3nt: TGCAGCGTTGGGTCCAGTAAAGAGACCCAGTACTTC
abundance: NA; j_gene: TRBJ1-3; v_gene: TRBV29-1; d_gene: NA; CDR3aa: CSVESGNTIYF; CDR3nt: TGCAGCGTTGAATCAGGGAACACCATATATTTT
abundance: NA; j_gene: TRBJ2-5; v_gene: TRBV11-3; d_gene: TRBD1; CDR3aa: CASSLRDRGLQETQYF; CDR3nt: TGTGCCAGCAGCCTCCGGGACAGGGGGCTCCAAGAGACCCAGTACTTC
abundance: NA; j_gene: TRBJ2-3; v_gene: TRBV30; d_gene: TRBD2; CDR3aa: CAWTRSPGTSGGRYTQYF; CDR3nt: TGTGCCTGGACCCGTAGTCCCGGGACTAGCGGGGGCAGATATACGCAGTATTTT
abundance: NA; j_gene: TRBJ2-3; v_gene: TRBV7-2; d_gene: TRBD2; CDR3aa: CASSRGLAGNTDTQYF; CDR3nt: TGTGCCAGCAGCAGAGGACTAGCGGGGAACACAGATACGCAGTATTTT
abundance: once; j_gene: TRBJ2-7; v_gene: TRBV4-1; d_gene: TRBD1; CDR3aa: CASSWDRVGHEQYF; CDR3nt: TGCGCCAGCAGTTGGGACAGGGTTGGCCACGAGCAGTACTTC